A selection of T cell receptor beta chains follows, all from one sample in a study of T cell repertoires in cytomegalovirus infection. Each CDR3 protein gets one entry after TCRdb re-called the reads with MiXCR. In the table there are fewer than 250,000 distinct CDR3 sequences, roughly an eighth of which are singletons. The sequenced material came from PBMCs. The receptors were gathered from a human donor in good health (CMV status not recorded). Some clones in this sample may be carry-over from other donors' samples. Both conserved end residues are part of each CDR3. The order of the fields is CDR3 protein, CDR3 DNA, J gene, V gene, D gene, clone size. D genes are given only for firm matches. Expanded clones are given a class, and other clones once, few, many or no size at all.

CDR3: CASSQELGGHHGYTF
DNA: TGTGCCAGCAGCCAAGAATTGGGGGGCCACCATGGCTACACCTTC
J: TRBJ1-2
V: TRBV14
D: NA
size: NA

CDR3: CASSPRGLRSGNTIYF
DNA: TGTGCCAGCTCACCCCGCGGACTGAGGTCTGGAAACACCATATATTTT
J: TRBJ1-3
V: TRBV18
D: NA
size: many

CDR3: CASSLRLAGATQYF
DNA: TGTGCCAGCAGCTTAAGGCTAGCGGGGGCTACGCAGTATTTT
J: TRBJ2-3
V: TRBV7-2
D: TRBD2
size: many

CDR3: CASSRGDVNQPQHF
DNA: TGTGCCAGCAGCCGGGGGGACGTAAATCAGCCCCAGCATTTT
J: TRBJ1-5
V: TRBV7-2
D: NA
size: many

CDR3: CASTTLFGTDSYEQYF
DNA: TGTGCCAGCACCACCCTCTTCGGGACGGACTCCTACGAGCAGTACTTC
J: TRBJ2-7
V: TRBV27
D: NA
size: many

CDR3: CASRTGGGNTIYF
DNA: TGTGCCAGTAGGACGGGGGGGGGAAACACCATATATTTT
J: TRBJ1-3
V: TRBV19
D: NA
size: few

CDR3: CASSLPGGGTKNIQYF
DNA: TGTGCCAGCAGTCTACCAGGGGGCGGGACCAAAAACATTCAGTACTTC
J: TRBJ2-4
V: TRBV28
D: TRBD1
size: many

CDR3: CASGAGQETQYF
DNA: TGTGCCAGCGGAGCGGGGCAAGAGACCCAGTACTTC
J: TRBJ2-5
V: TRBV27
D: TRBD2
size: NA

CDR3: CATLGGAKAKNIQYF
DNA: TGTGCTACCCTAGGGGGGGCGAAAGCCAAAAACATTCAGTACTTC
J: TRBJ2-4
V: TRBV28
D: NA
size: NA

CDR3: CASSPDPLNEQFF
DNA: TGTGCCAGCAGCCCCGACCCCCTGAATGAGCAGTTCTTC
J: TRBJ2-1
V: TRBV7-2
D: NA
size: many

CDR3: CASSRTAEAFF
DNA: TGTGCCAGCAGCCGGACAGCAGAAGCTTTCTTT
J: TRBJ1-1
V: TRBV13
D: NA
size: NA

CDR3: CASSPGGSLLTKNIQYF
DNA: TGTGCCAGCAGCCCTGGTGGCAGTTTGTTAACCAAAAACATTCAGTACTTC
J: TRBJ2-4
V: TRBV5-4
D: NA
size: many

CDR3: CASNRDSQETQYF
DNA: TGTGCCAGCAACCGGGACAGTCAAGAGACCCAGTACTTC
J: TRBJ2-5
V: TRBV12-3/TRBV12-4
D: TRBD1
size: many

CDR3: CASTPAGDVPTQHF
DNA: TGTGCCAGTACCCCCGCAGGAGACGTGCCGACCCAGCATTTT
J: TRBJ1-5
V: TRBV19
D: NA
size: many

CDR3: CASRVSGGAGADTQYF
DNA: TGTGCCAGCAGGGTTAGCGGGGGGGCCGGGGCAGATACGCAGTATTTT
J: TRBJ2-3
V: TRBV7-2
D: TRBD2
size: many

CDR3: CASSSGPEPNYGYTF
DNA: TGTGCCAGCAGCTCCGGGCCGGAGCCGAACTATGGCTACACCTTC
J: TRBJ1-2
V: TRBV7-9
D: NA
size: many

CDR3: CSASGTSGRGDTQYF
DNA: TGCAGTGCTTCCGGGACTAGCGGGAGAGGAGATACGCAGTATTTT
J: TRBJ2-3
V: TRBV20-1
D: TRBD2
size: many

CDR3: CASSEAEKGVGQPQHF
DNA: TGTGCCAGCAGTGAAGCAGAAAAGGGGGTAGGCCAGCCCCAGCATTTT
J: TRBJ1-5
V: TRBV2
D: NA
size: few

CDR3: CASSQDPRDSYSNQPQHF
DNA: TGTGCCAGCAGCCAAGATCCCCGGGACAGCTATAGCAATCAGCCCCAGCATTTT
J: TRBJ1-5
V: TRBV4-2
D: TRBD1
size: many

CDR3: CSAGAGGSSGNTIYF
DNA: TGCAGTGCCGGGGCAGGGGGTAGCTCTGGAAACACCATATATTTT
J: TRBJ1-3
V: TRBV20-1
D: TRBD1
size: many

CDR3: CASRGRAGGKTGELFF
DNA: TGTGCCAGCAGAGGGAGGGCAGGGGGGAAGACCGGGGAGCTGTTTTTT
J: TRBJ2-2
V: TRBV2
D: NA
size: few

CDR3: CASRGLRGGAEQYF
DNA: TGTGCCAGCAGGGGGTTGCGGGGAGGAGCCGAGCAGTACTTC
J: TRBJ2-7
V: TRBV2
D: NA
size: NA

CDR3: CATSNTNYGYTF
DNA: TGTGCCACCTCGAATACCAACTATGGCTACACCTTC
J: TRBJ1-2
V: TRBV6-2/TRBV6-3
D: NA
size: many

CDR3: CASIGAGGVGAAFF
DNA: TGTGCCAGCATTGGGGCAGGAGGCGTCGGGGCAGCTTTCTTT
J: TRBJ1-1
V: TRBV12-3/TRBV12-4
D: NA
size: many

CDR3: CASSPGLAVYDTQYF
DNA: TGTGCCAGCAGCCCGGGACTAGCGGTTTACGATACGCAGTATTTT
J: TRBJ2-3
V: TRBV5-5
D: TRBD2
size: NA

CDR3: CASSPRVGYGNTIYF
DNA: TGTGCCAGCAGTCCTCGGGTGGGGTATGGAAACACCATATATTTT
J: TRBJ1-3
V: TRBV28
D: NA
size: many

CDR3: CASSARANSNQPQHF
DNA: TGTGCCAGTAGTGCCCGGGCCAATAGCAATCAGCCCCAGCATTTT
J: TRBJ1-5
V: TRBV19
D: NA
size: NA

CDR3: CASSEQTGASIEAFF
DNA: TGTGCCAGCAGTGAACAGACAGGGGCAAGCATTGAAGCTTTCTTT
J: TRBJ1-1
V: TRBV7-8
D: TRBD1
size: many

CDR3: CASSPEGQVAFF
DNA: TGTGCCAGCTCCCCCGAAGGACAGGTGGCTTTCTTT
J: TRBJ1-1
V: TRBV18
D: TRBD1
size: many

CDR3: CASQEPGGEKLFF
DNA: TGTGCCAGCCAAGAACCGGGGGGTGAAAAACTGTTTTTT
J: TRBJ1-4
V: TRBV28
D: NA
size: few

CDR3: CASFTRGQVPYEQYF
DNA: TGTGCCAGCTTTACCAGGGGGCAGGTCCCCTACGAGCAGTACTTC
J: TRBJ2-7
V: TRBV28
D: TRBD1
size: NA

CDR3: CASSLTAQITDTQYF
DNA: TGTGCCAGCAGCTTGACAGCACAAATCACAGATACGCAGTATTTT
J: TRBJ2-3
V: TRBV7-2
D: NA
size: many

CDR3: CASSLQESVQYF
DNA: TGTGCCAGCAGCTTACAGGAAAGCGTGCAGTACTTC
J: TRBJ2-7
V: TRBV7-2
D: NA
size: many